This T cell receptor (beta chain) was recorded in a study of T cell responses to AZD1222 COVID-19 vaccine. Broader study findings: Clonal diversity may have been underestimated in mostly white British donors.

Concerning this clone: Its matching antigen is unknown.

Measured with immunoSEQ multiplex PCR; TCRdb has only the in-frame clones, and not every one. Found here are roughly 77,000 clones, over 75% of them singletons; the top ten hold more than 2.5%. The specimen was peripheral blood, collected 28 days after the second AZD1222 dose. This receptor was obtained from an adult who received the AZD1222 COVID-19 vaccine.

The CDR3 DNA follows: TGTGCCAGCAGTTTGGTGTTCGGGGGGACTGAAGCTTTCTTT. Protein sequence: CASSLVFGGTEAFF. J is TRBJ1-1 and V is TRBV6-2 or TRBV6-3; maybe TRBD1 (5 bases). Trimming left V 4 bases short and J 5 bases short, with 14 bases between. The germline CDR1 and CDR2 sequences are MNHEY and SVGEGT. The CDR3 loop spans 14 amino acids.